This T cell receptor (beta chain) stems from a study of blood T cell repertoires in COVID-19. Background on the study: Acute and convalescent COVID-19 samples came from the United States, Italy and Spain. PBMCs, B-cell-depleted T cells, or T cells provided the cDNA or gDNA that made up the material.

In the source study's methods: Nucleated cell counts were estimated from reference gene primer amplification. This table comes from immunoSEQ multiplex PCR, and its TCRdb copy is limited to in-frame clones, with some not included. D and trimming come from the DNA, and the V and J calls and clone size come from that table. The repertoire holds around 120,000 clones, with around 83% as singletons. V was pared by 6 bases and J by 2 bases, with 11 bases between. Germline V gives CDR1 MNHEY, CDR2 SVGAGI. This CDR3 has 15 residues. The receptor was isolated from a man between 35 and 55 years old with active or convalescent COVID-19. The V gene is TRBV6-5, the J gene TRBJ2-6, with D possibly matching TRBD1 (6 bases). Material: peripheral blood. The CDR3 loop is CASRSTGTGANVLTF. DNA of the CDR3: TGTGCCAGCAGGTCCACAGGGACTGGGGCCAACGTCCTGACTTTC.